This is a list of T cell receptor beta chains from one sample in a study of CXCR3-negative and CXCR3-positive naive CD8 T cells. Reprocessing the 5' RACE reads, TCRdb reports a single entry for every CDR3 protein and omits DNA. The sample totals about 62,000 distinct CDR3 sequences. The sequenced sample was naive CXCR3- CD8+ T cells from blood. Source of these receptors: a human donor in good health. Some clones in this sample may be carry-over from other donors' samples. The CDR3 runs from the conserved cysteine through the conserved F or W.

V	J	CDR3
TRBV29-1	TRBJ2-7	CSVEFGRRETSSYEQYF
TRBV6-5	TRBJ1-6	CASSLGVQVNSPLHF
TRBV20-1	TRBJ2-1	CSARDEREGLNDQFF
TRBV30	TRBJ2-3	CAWRLGVGGPADTQYF
TRBV2	TRBJ2-1	CASKIGPRQFF
TRBV11-2	TRBJ2-5	CASSLGLAGVRETQYF
TRBV29-1	TRBJ2-1	CSVVSSYNEQFF
TRBV28	TRBJ1-2	CASSPLGGARYGYTF
TRBV12-5	TRBJ1-1	CASGSGTWAGDTLNTEAFF
TRBV7-9	TRBJ2-2	CASSLVLGNSKELFF
TRBV7-6	TRBJ2-1	CASSTGGGRAFF
TRBV29-1	TRBJ2-7	CSVRGQGASEQYF
TRBV6-5	TRBJ2-2	CASKAFANTGELFF
TRBV6-6	TRBJ2-1	CASSYAVDLTYNEQFF
TRBV5-1	TRBJ1-2	CASSSAQGSWGYTF
TRBV9	TRBJ2-1	CASSVRGVSYNEQFF
TRBV7-3	TRBJ2-7	CASSLLAGPYEQYF
TRBV29-1	TRBJ2-5	CSGSGTTEGETQYF
TRBV13	TRBJ2-1	CASSLLGPNEQFF
TRBV18	TRBJ2-2	CASSPPTGAAGELFF
TRBV6-5	TRBJ1-2	CASSQQQYYGYTF
TRBV6-6	TRBJ2-1	CASSFGTGGNEQFF
TRBV28	TRBJ1-1	CASSSYAFEAFF
TRBV28	TRBJ2-7	CASSYGWGLAGFEQYF
TRBV27	TRBJ1-5	CASSPTGGGNQPQHF
TRBV20-1	TRBJ2-7	CSARDLDREVAEQYF
TRBV7-3	TRBJ2-7	CASSLGNTYEQYF
TRBV7-9	TRBJ2-3	CASTTSPRKDTQYF
TRBV29-1	TRBJ1-1	CSVVGTPNTEAFF
TRBV12-3/TRBV12-4	TRBJ2-1	CASRPTTSGGPNEQFF
TRBV19	TRBJ2-3	CASRRGDTQYF
TRBV7-2	TRBJ2-7	CASIPAGTGSYEQYF
TRBV5-6	TRBJ2-6	CASSLAGANVLTF
TRBV29-1	TRBJ2-5	CSVDSGSETQYF
TRBV29-1	TRBJ2-5	CSVVRGGPETQYF
TRBV7-2	TRBJ2-1	CASSLARMVNEQFF
TRBV7-9	TRBJ2-2	CASSTPGRADLGGELFF
TRBV20-1	TRBJ2-7	CSAGDRDSSSYEQYF
TRBV2	TRBJ1-5	CASSDDAGGPQHF
TRBV7-9	TRBJ2-7	CASSWGTASYEQYF
TRBV11-2	TRBJ2-7	CASSLEGLREQYF
TRBV29-1	TRBJ2-1	CSVQGSLMDEQFF
TRBV29-1	TRBJ2-7	CSVVGQGSEQYF
TRBV6-5	TRBJ1-4	CASSYVGVGEKLFF
TRBV5-5	TRBJ1-2	CASSSDRVIYGYTF
TRBV7-2	TRBJ2-3	CASSSTDYWGQPGGADTQYF
TRBV4-3	TRBJ2-1	CASSPGLAGVLTAINYEQFF
TRBV4-3	TRBJ2-7	CASSQYGAGLYEQYF
TRBV7-2	TRBJ2-7	CASDGPYEQYF
TRBV29-1	TRBJ2-7	CSVEDPSGGYEQYF
TRBV29-1	TRBJ2-7	CSVEVGQSYEQYF
TRBV5-1	TRBJ1-1	CASSSAGYTEAFF
TRBV10-3	TRBJ2-1	CAISDPGGGNEQFF
TRBV6-6	TRBJ1-5	CASSFLPSNQPQHF
TRBV28	TRBJ1-6	CASSSTGLYNSPLHF
TRBV7-6	TRBJ1-1	CASSFGRVRNTEAFF
TRBV7-9	TRBJ2-3	CASSITRGTRDSSTDTQYF